The clone carrying this T cell receptor beta chain was seen more than once but under ten times. These data are taken from a study of cytomegalovirus exposure and HLA in healthy donors. Use of 60 Vbeta and 13 Jbeta primers characterized the PCR. Here immunoSEQ multiplex PCR was the method, and the copy in TCRdb shows in-frame clones only, minus some. The repertoire includes under 200,000 clones, roughly 81% of them detected once, and around 13% sits in the top ten. The CDR3 length is 15 residues. The V gene's germline CDR1 is MNHEY and CDR2 SVGAGI. The V end lost 2 bases, the J end lost 4 bases, and 15 bases lay between the germline ends.

The sequence came from a woman in her 50s in good health and CMV-seronegative. The chain couples TRBV6-5 to TRBJ2-7, with a tentative D call TRBD1 (5 bases). The sequenced material came from PBMCs. This chain's CDR3 is CASSYGQGPGYEQYF. The CDR3 DNA follows: TGTGCCAGCAGTTACGGGCAGGGCCCAGGTTACGAGCAGTACTTC.